Below are 13 T cell receptor beta chains sequenced from a single sample in a study of response to subunit inactivated influenza vaccine. One entry per CDR3 protein results from TCRdb running MiXCR on the RT-PCR reads. Here the sample spans around 530,000 distinct CDR3 sequences, over 9.5% being singletons. The source was PBMCs from blood, collected on the day of vaccination. Receptor source: a man aged 50 to 59 who received an inactivated influenza vaccine.

This clonotype came up many times. Here the CDR3 reads CASSVVGSPPYNEQFF. As DNA, the CDR3 is TGTGCCAGCAGCGTAGTCGGGTCCCCGCCCTACAATGAGCAGTTCTTC. The chain employs TRBV9 and TRBJ2-1, with D unresolved. Germline V CDR1 and CDR2: SGDLS, YYNGEE. The CDR3 spans 16 residues. V was shortened by 0 bases and J by 2 bases, with 12 bases between the two germline ends.

This clonotype occurred a few times. This rearrangement joins TRBV5-5 to TRBJ1-3, with a tentative D call TRBD1 (6 bases). The germline V gene has CDR1 SGHKS and CDR2 YYEKEE (reference sequence). The CDR3 runs to 15 residues. V was shortened by 0 bases and J by 2 bases, with 9 bases between the two germline ends. Here the CDR3 reads CASSLEQGTGNTIYF. The CDR3 nucleotides read TGTGCCAGCAGCTTGGAACAGGGAACTGGAAACACCATATATTTT.

The V call is TRBV19, the J call TRBJ2-7; D unresolved. The germline V gene encodes CDR1 LNHDA and CDR2 SQIVND (reference sequence). This CDR3 is 12 amino acids long. The V end was cut by 2 bases, the J end by 8 bases, with 10 bases between. The CDR3 region is CASSISQGKQYF. The CDR3, as DNA: TGTGCCAGTAGTATATCTCAAGGGAAGCAGTACTTC.

This clonotype was observed a few times. The rearrangement uses TRBV7-9 and TRBJ2-5; 9 positions agree with TRBD1. J gave up 4 bases and V 0 bases, and 3 bases lay outside the gene matches. The CDR3 totals 15 residues. CDR1 is SEHNR and CDR2 is FQNEAQ in the germline V gene (reference sequence). The CDR3 loop is CASSLATGGRETQYF. Written as DNA, the CDR3 is TGTGCCAGCAGCTTAGCGACAGGGGGAAGAGAGACCCAGTACTTC.

This clonotype was recorded a few times. The rearrangement joins TRBV12-3 or TRBV12-4 to TRBJ1-2, with D possibly being TRBD1 (5 bases). This CDR3 is 14 amino acids long. V gave up 3 bases and J gave up 2 bases, with 10 bases separating them. The DNA of the CDR3 is TGTGCCAGCAGTTTGAAGGGGCTAAACTATGGCTACACCTTC. This gives the protein CASSLKGLNYGYTF.

This clonotype has a handful of counts. This chain links TRBV6-6 with TRBJ2-7; 7 nucleotides agree with TRBD1. Germline CDR1 reads MNHNY; CDR2 reads SVGAGI (reference sequence). CDR3 size: 13 residues. J was trimmed by 0 bases and V by 8 bases; bases with no gene match: 4. Here the CDR3 DNA reads TGTGCCAGCTGCCCAGGGGGCTCCTACGAGCAGTACTTC. Encoded protein: CASCPGGSYEQYF.

This clonotype was counted a few times. This chain links TRBV7-8 with TRBJ1-4, with D tentatively TRBD1 (6 bases). In germline, CDR1 is SGHVS, CDR2 FQNEAQ. With 1 base removed from V and 5 bases from J, the gap between germline ends came to 23 bases. The CDR3 is made up of 19 amino acids. CDR3 residues: CASSLERRDRLGINEKLFF. The CDR3, as DNA: TGTGCCAGCAGCTTAGAGAGGCGAGACAGGTTGGGGATCAATGAAAAACTGTTTTTT.

This clonotype was picked up many times. The chain uses TRBV9 and TRBJ2-1; TRBD2 agrees at 9 bases. The germline V gene encodes CDR1 SGDLS and CDR2 YYNGEE. The CDR3 totals 13 residues. After removal of 4 bases from V and 10 bases from J, the junction contained 6 bases not matched to a gene. This CDR3 is CASSSSGKREQFF. CDR3 bases: TGTGCCAGCAGCTCTAGCGGGAAAAGAGAGCAGTTCTTC.

In this sample, this clonotype turned up many times. The CDR3 protein is CASSLVTGGSTGELFF. The CDR3 DNA reads TGTGCCAGCAGCTTAGTGACAGGGGGCTCCACCGGGGAGCTGTTTTTT. The chain combines TRBV11-3 with TRBJ2-2; 10 bases line up with TRBD1. J was trimmed by 4 bases and V by 1 base; bases with no gene match: 3. The length of the CDR3 is 16 residues. Per germline, CDR1 SGHNT and CDR2 YENEEA.

This clonotype was counted a few times. The rearrangement links TRBV5-1 to TRBJ2-1; D possibly corresponds to TRBD2 (6 bases). CDR1 and CDR2 from the germline V gene are SGHRS and YFSETQ. The germline V and J ends were trimmed by 0 bases and 3 bases, with 28 bases remaining between them. The CDR3 contains 21 residues. The CDR3 DNA sequence: TGCGCCAGCAGCTTGGCCCAGCGGGCCCCGATAGTCCCAACTAACTACAATGAGCAGTTCTTC. Translated, it gives CASSLAQRAPIVPTNYNEQFF.

The rearrangement uses TRBV28 and TRBJ2-1; 11 bases line up with TRBD2. The CDR3 has 15 residues. In germline, CDR1 is MDHEN, CDR2 SYDVKM. Germline trimming cut 8 bases from V and 4 bases from J; bases unmatched to any gene: 7. The chain's CDR3 is CASLSGGAVYNEQFF. CDR3 nucleotide sequence: TGTGCCAGCCTTAGCGGGGGGGCCGTTTACAATGAGCAGTTCTTC. Full variable domain (missing parts from reference TRBV28 and TRBJ2-1): DVKVTQSSRYLVKRTGEKVFLECVQDMDHENMFWYRQDPGLGLRLIYFSYDVKMKEKGDIPEGYSVSREKKERFSLILESASTNQTSMYLCASLSGGAVYNEQFFGPGTRLTVL.

The chain employs TRBV7-2 and TRBJ2-7; D is possibly TRBD1 (5 bases). This CDR3 contains 14 residues. V lost 1 base and J lost 6, with 13 bases in between. The germline CDR1 and CDR2 sequences are SGHTA and FQGNSA. CDR3 DNA: TGTGCCAGCAGCTTAGGACAGAGAACTTCCGAGCAGTACTTC. Residues: CASSLGQRTSEQYF. Full variable domain (rest looked up from reference TRBV7-2 and TRBJ2-7): GAGVSQSPSNKVTEKGKDVELRCDPISGHTALYWYRQSLGQGLEFLIYFQGNSAPDKSGLPSDRFSAERTGGSVSTLTIQRTQQEDSAVYLCASSLGQRTSEQYFGPGTRLTVT.

This clonotype appeared many times. This chain uses TRBV28 with TRBJ2-4; D unresolved. The CDR3 sequence is 12 residues long. CDR1 and CDR2 (germline): MDHEN, SYDVKM. V was pared by 4 bases and J by 4 bases, with 5 bases between. CDR3 residues: CASSSPKNIQYF. CDR3 coding DNA: TGTGCCAGCAGTTCGCCTAAAAACATTCAGTACTTC.